The sequence of this T cell receptor beta chain was determined in a study of T-cell reconstitution after alpha-beta-depleted transplantation in children. Study outcomes and limitations: From surviving recipient T cells and thymic progenitors came the high day-60 TCRbeta diversity observed in some patients. From newly produced T cells came most of the T-cell counts and diversity one year after transplant. Several hundred expanded graft clones reportedly supplied alpha-beta T cells about two months after transplant.

A TCRbeta library incorporating unique molecular identifiers was prepared. TCRdb reprocessed the PCR reads via MiXCR and lists one record per CDR3 protein. The data contain roughly 300,000 distinct CDR3 sequences, 11% of them singletons. The germline V gene has CDR1 MNHEY and CDR2 SVGAGI. Trimming removed 2 bases from V and 1 base from J; junction bases left unmatched: 9. The CDR3 contains 19 residues. This clonotype was counted many times. Its antigen is still unknown. This TCR was recovered from a male patient aged 2-9 years who had a stem cell transplant for chronic granulomatous disease, so the T cells may come from the graft donor. V usage is TRBV6-5 and J usage is TRBJ2-3; 13 bases fit TRBD2. The sequenced sample was peripheral blood, obtained 180 days after TCRalphabeta/CD19-depleted stem cell transplant. CDR3: CASSYTDRTSGGRTDTQYF. The CDR3 DNA follows: TGTGCCAGCAGTTACACCGACCGGACTAGCGGGGGTCGCACAGATACGCAGTATTTT.